One sample yielded the 29 T cell receptor beta chains listed below, sequenced in a study of Graves' ophthalmopathy and Graves' hyperthyroidism. As the template, RNA transcripts were used to amplify TCR beta CDR3 regions. RT-PCR was first run with HTBI primers, then multiplex PCR in a second round. TCRdb independently ran MiXCR on the multiplex PCR reads; one entry per CDR3 protein. The table includes 300,000 or so distinct CDR3 sequences, about a sixth detected once. Sequencing was carried out using peripheral blood. The receptors derive from an adult man with Graves' ophthalmopathy.

This clonotype came up many times. This chain uses TRBV3-1 with TRBJ2-7; D not certain. Germline V lookup: CDR1 LGHDT, CDR2 YNNKEL (reference sequence). The CDR3 length is 9 residues. Deletions cut 2 bases from V and 11 bases from J, with 4 bases between. CDR3 in amino acids: CASSQYKYF. The CDR3 nucleotides are TGTGCCAGCAGCCAATATAAGTACTTC.

This clonotype was recorded at least ten times. The CDR3 reads CASSERAGTFNYGYTF. CDR3 nucleotides: TGTGCCAGCAGCGAAAGGGCCGGGACATTCAACTATGGCTACACCTTC. The V gene is TRBV6-1, the J gene TRBJ1-2; D perhaps matches TRBD1 (6 bases). The CDR3 loop spans 16 amino acids. Germline V CDR1 and CDR2: MNHNS, SASEGT. The germline V and J ends were trimmed by 6 bases and 2 bases, with 19 bases remaining between them.

This clonotype was observed at least ten times. An end of the junction differs from the germline gene, which may be a read error. CDR3 in amino acids: CASSPPGQDKRDF. In DNA form, the CDR3 reads TGCGCCAGCAGCCCGCCGGGACAGGACAAGCGGGACTTC. The rearrangement joins TRBV4-1 to TRBJ2-7; 8 positions match TRBD1. CDR1 is MGHRA, CDR2 YSYEKL, per germline. CDR3 size: 13 residues.

This clonotype showed up many times. V is TRBV6-5 and J is TRBJ1-1, with a possible D match to TRBD1 (6 bases). Trimming removed 2 bases at V and 3 bases at J, with 16 bases between. The V gene's germline CDR1 is MNHEY and CDR2 SVGAGI. The CDR3 length is 16 residues. For the CDR3, the DNA is TGTGCCAGCAGTTACACGCCAGGGGATTGGGACACTGAAGCTTTCTTT. Translated, it gives CASSYTPGDWDTEAFF.

Many counts were recorded for this clonotype. The chain has TRBV29-1 and TRBJ2-6; D gene ambiguous. Trimming took off 6 bases at V and 0 bases at J, with 9 bases between the two ends. This CDR3 contains 14 residues. Per germline, CDR1 SQVTM and CDR2 ANQGSEA. The CDR3 nucleotides read TGCAGCGTCCAAAAGGACTCTGGGGCCAACGTCCTGACTTTC. It translates to CSVQKDSGANVLTF. The variable domain in full, completed from reference TRBV29-1 and TRBJ2-6, reads SAVISQKPSRDICQRGTSLTIQCQVDSQVTMMFWYRQQPGQSLTLIATANQGSEATYESGFVIDKFPISRPNLTFSTLTVSNMSPEDSSIYLCSVQKDSGANVLTFGAGSRLTVL.

This clonotype was seen repeatedly, ten times or more. The chain links TRBV7-2 to TRBJ2-7, with 10 positions matching TRBD2. Per germline, CDR1 SGHTA and CDR2 FQGNSA. The V gene end was trimmed by 5 bases and the J gene end by 4 bases; junction bases not matched to a gene: 8. CDR3 length: 15 amino acids. This CDR3 is CASSPRSGGGYEQYF. CDR3 nucleotide sequence: TGTGCCAGCAGCCCCCGGAGCGGGGGGGGGTACGAGCAGTACTTC.

In this sample, this clonotype turned up many times. The V gene is TRBV24-1, the J gene TRBJ2-2, with D possibly TRBD2 on 6 matching bases. This CDR3 is 16 amino acids long. The ends were cut back, 3 bases at V and 0 bases at J, with 10 bases in the middle. Germline-derived CDR1 and CDR2 are KGHDR and SFDVKD. CDR3 region: CATSDTGTANTGELFF. The CDR3 DNA follows: TGTGCCACCAGTGATACCGGGACTGCGAACACCGGGGAGCTGTTTTTT.

This clonotype was observed many times. The chain recombines TRBV28 with TRBJ1-6; D may be TRBD1 (6 bases). Germline assignment: CDR1 MDHEN and CDR2 SYDVKM. V dropped 6 bases and J dropped 14 bases, with 17 bases sitting between them. The CDR3 has 13 amino acids. CDR3 protein: CASSPHRVVSLHF. Written as DNA, the CDR3 is TGTGCCAGCAGCCCACACAGGGTCGTGTCCCTCCACTTT. The full variable domain, its missing parts supplied by reference TRBV28 and TRBJ1-6, is DVKVTQSSRYLVKRTGEKVFLECVQDMDHENMFWYRQDPGLGLRLIYFSYDVKMKEKGDIPEGYSVSREKKERFSLILESASTNQTSMYLCASSPHRVVSLHFGNGTRLTVT.

The J gene is TRBJ2-5, the V gene TRBV18; D may correspond to TRBD1 or TRBD2 (5 bases each). Germline V CDR1 and CDR2: KGHSH, LQKENI. The V end lost 7 bases, the J end lost 2 bases, and 14 bases lay between the germline ends. CDR3 length: 14 residues. The CDR3 region has the DNA TGTGCCAGCTGCCTCCGGGGCAGTCAAGAGACCCAGTACTTC. It yields the protein CASCLRGSQETQYF.

This clonotype has at least ten counts. The V call is TRBV5-5, the J call TRBJ2-5, with unresolved D. Between the trimmed V and J ends, which lost 4 bases and 2 bases, there was a span of 3 bases. This CDR3 region has 11 residues. Germline CDR1 reads SGHKS; CDR2 reads YYEKEE (reference sequence). The chain's CDR3 is CASSEQETQYF. Written as DNA, the CDR3 is TGTGCCAGCAGCGAACAAGAGACCCAGTACTTC.

The chain links TRBV7-2 to TRBJ1-2; tentative D call: TRBD1 (6 bases). V shed 5 bases and J shed 3 bases, with 16 bases lying between them. Per the germline V gene, CDR1 is SGHTA and CDR2 is FQGNSA. The CDR3 has 15 amino acids. The CDR3 sequence is CASSEEGGMDYGYTF. As DNA, the CDR3 is TGTGCCAGCAGCGAGGAGGGGGGGATGGACTATGGCTACACCTTC.

As to this clonotype: A clone one base away is much larger, so this may be a read error. CDR3 sequence reads: CVSSQVEGGRGTQYF. The DNA for the CDR3 is TGTGTCAGCAGCCAAGTGGAAGGGGGTCGAGGGACCCAGTACTTC. The chain is built from TRBV4-2 and TRBJ2-5; maybe TRBD1 (6 bases). The germline CDR1 and CDR2 sequences are LGHNA and YNFKEQ. This CDR3 is 15 amino acids long.

This clonotype was detected ten times or more. V usage is TRBV12-3 or TRBV12-4 and J usage is TRBJ2-5; D not resolved. Trimming removed 3 bases at V and 4 bases at J, with 12 bases between. The CDR3 length is 14 residues. The CDR3 DNA reads TGTGCCAGCAGTTTGACCCCCCTGGGAGAGACCCAGTACTTC. Amino acid sequence: CASSLTPLGETQYF.

J is TRBJ1-2 and V is TRBV6-2 or TRBV6-3; weak D call: TRBD1 (6 bases). The CDR3 consists of 13 residues. CDR1 MNHEY and CDR2 SVGEGT come from the germline V gene. V shed 5 bases and J shed 8 bases, with 15 bases lying between them. CDR3 sequence reads: CASSPRAGEGYTF. CDR3 sequence (DNA): TGTGCCAGCAGTCCCCGGGCAGGGGAAGGCTACACCTTC.

This clonotype was counted ten times or more. The rearrangement joins TRBV2 to TRBJ2-7; the D is unclear. The germline V gene has CDR1 SNHLY and CDR2 FYNNEI. Trimming shortened V by 1 base and J by 5 bases, and 12 bases separated the two germline ends. The CDR3 length is 14 residues. The CDR3 bases are TGTGCCAGCAGTGAAGGGCCCCCCGTGAACGAGCAGTACTTC. Amino acid sequence: CASSEGPPVNEQYF.

This clonotype was picked up many times. This chain connects TRBV3-1 to TRBJ2-7, with D perhaps TRBD2 (5 bases). The CDR3 runs 13 residues. Germline V gene sequence: CDR1 LGHDT, CDR2 YNNKEL (reference sequence). Trimming removed 0 bases at V and 7 bases at J, with 10 bases between. CDR3 sequence: CASSQDRSGEQYF. The DNA for the CDR3 is TGTGCCAGCAGCCAAGACCGGTCGGGGGAGCAGTACTTC.

This clonotype appeared many times. The CDR3 spells CATSAGSWLGQETQYF. The CDR3 DNA reads as TGTGCCACCAGTGCAGGGAGCTGGTTGGGACAAGAGACCCAGTACTTC. The chain combines TRBV24-1 with TRBJ2-5; D possibly matches TRBD1 or TRBD2 (5 bases each). This CDR3 contains 16 residues. Trimming took off 5 bases at V and 2 bases at J, with 17 bases between the two ends. The germline CDR1 and CDR2 sequences are KGHDR and SFDVKD.

This clonotype has ten or more counts. The rearrangement uses TRBV10-1 and TRBJ2-2; 12 bases map to TRBD2. CDR3 length equals 18 residues. V lost 3 bases and J lost 0; bases outside the gene matches: 5. Per germline, CDR1 WNHNN and CDR2 SYGVQD (reference sequence). DNA for the CDR3: TGCGCCAGCAGTGAATTTGGGACTAGCGGGTCGAACACCGGGGAGCTGTTTTTT. Its protein is CASSEFGTSGSNTGELFF.

This clonotype was seen at least ten times. The chain links TRBV12-3 or TRBV12-4 to TRBJ2-5; TRBD2 matches 11 bases. Trimming cost V 5 bases and J 1 base; bases outside gene matches: 6. The CDR3 has 16 amino acids. The CDR3 protein is CASSIRLAGSQETQYF. The CDR3 bases are TGTGCCAGCAGTATAAGACTAGCGGGGAGCCAAGAGACCCAGTACTTC.

As to this clonotype: This may arise from a read error, as a much more abundant clone is one base away. This chain connects TRBV11-3 to TRBJ2-5; a weak D match, TRBD1 (6 bases). This CDR3 is 14 amino acids long. Germline-derived CDR1 and CDR2 are SGHNT and YENEEA. Trimming took 5 bases from V and 2 from J, leaving 12 bases between them. This CDR3 reads CASSPGTFQETQYF. The CDR3 nucleotides are TGTGCCAGCAGCCCGGGGACATTTCAAGAGACCCAGTACTTC. Complete variable domain (other parts from reference TRBV11-3 and TRBJ2-5): EAGVVQSPRYKIIEKKQPVAFWCNPISGHNTLYWYLQNLGQGPELLIRYENEEAVDDSQLPKDRFSAERLKGVDSTLKIQPAELGDSAVYLCASSPGTFQETQYFGPGTRLLVL.

In its sample, this clonotype was seen many times. The V gene is TRBV6-2 or TRBV6-3, the J gene TRBJ2-5; D may be TRBD1 (5 bases). The germline V and J ends were trimmed by 6 bases and 2 bases, with 19 bases remaining between them. Germline V gene lookup returns CDR1 MNHEY and CDR2 SVGEGT. This CDR3 contains 16 residues. The CDR3 bases are TGTGCCAGCAGCGGACACGGGTTGGGTTCACAAGAGACCCAGTACTTC. It specifies CASSGHGLGSQETQYF.

This clonotype was seen many times. The chain uses TRBV4-1 and TRBJ1-5, with 9 positions matching TRBD1. CDR3 length: 16 amino acids. The germline gives CDR1 MGHRA, CDR2 YSYEKL. The J segment lost 6 bases and the V segment lost 0 bases, leaving 6 bases of the junction unmatched. The CDR3 nucleotides read TGCGCCAGCAGCCAAGAAGAAGGGACAGGGTTTCAGCCCCAGCATTTT. It specifies CASSQEEGTGFQPQHF.

This clonotype has ten or more counts. V usage is TRBV20-1 and J usage is TRBJ2-7; D might be TRBD2 (5 bases). The CDR3 is 13 amino acids. Germline CDR1 and CDR2: DFQATT and SNEGSKA (reference sequence). V was clipped by 1 base and J by 2 bases, with 9 bases between them. This CDR3 reads CSARGRGPYEQYF. The CDR3 DNA reads TGCAGTGCTAGAGGAAGAGGGCCCTACGAGCAGTACTTC.

This clonotype has ten or more counts. This CDR3 is CAWSEISRAHDYGYTF. Here the CDR3 DNA reads TGTGCCTGGAGTGAAATTTCTAGGGCGCACGACTATGGCTACACCTTC. The chain uses TRBV30 and TRBJ1-2; no reliable D call. Germline CDR1 GTSNPN, CDR2 SVGIG (reference sequence). This CDR3 comprises 16 residues. Trimming took off 1 base at V and 3 bases at J, with 18 bases between the two ends.

This clonotype was observed many times. The rearrangement uses TRBV5-5 and TRBJ2-5; D is uncertain. V lost 6 bases, J lost 0 bases, and 9 bases lay in between. Germline assignment: CDR1 SGHKS and CDR2 YYEKEE (reference sequence). The CDR3 covers 13 residues. The CDR3 protein is CASTRSNQETQYF. The CDR3 DNA follows: TGTGCCAGCACCCGGAGTAACCAAGAGACCCAGTACTTC.

This clonotype was found many times. The gene calls are TRBV6-1 and TRBJ1-5; no firm D call. CDR1 and CDR2 from the germline V gene are MNHNS and SASEGT. This CDR3 is 13 amino acids long. With 6 bases removed from V and 4 bases from J, the gap between germline ends came to 10 bases. CDR3 in DNA: TGTGCCAGCAGAACGCGAGGGAATCAGCCCCAGCATTTT. Encoded protein: CASRTRGNQPQHF.

This clonotype was seen ten or more times. The CDR3 coding sequence is TGTGCCAGCAGTTACCAGGGACTCAGCTATGGCTACACCTTC. It codes for CASSYQGLSYGYTF. The rearrangement joins TRBV6-5 to TRBJ1-2; TRBD1 might be the D (5 bases). Germline V gene lookup returns CDR1 MNHEY and CDR2 SVGAGI. V was shortened by 2 bases and J by 4 bases, with 11 bases between the two germline ends. The CDR3 length is 14 residues.

This clonotype was seen ten or more times. This sequence joins TRBV20-1 and TRBJ2-7; 9 positions agree with TRBD2. The CDR3 extends over 16 amino acids. Germline assignment: CDR1 DFQATT and CDR2 SNEGSKA (reference sequence). Losses at the gene ends were 5 bases for V and 5 bases for J; bases not matched to a gene: 16. The CDR3 region is CSAEPFLASGIDEQYF. The CDR3 DNA is TGCAGTGCTGAACCCTTTCTCGCTAGCGGGATCGACGAGCAGTACTTC.

The chain couples TRBV12-3 or TRBV12-4 to TRBJ2-7, with 8 bases aligning to TRBD1. This CDR3 contains 15 residues. Trimming at V came to 6 bases and at J to 6 bases, leaving 13 bases not matched to a gene. The CDR3, as DNA: TGTGCCAGCAGACCCGGAGGACAGGGAGCGGGCGAGCAGTACTTC. Amino acids: CASRPGGQGAGEQYF.